This T cell receptor beta chain is from a study of shared clonotypes between healthy human individuals. Turning to the study itself: Each donor had three CD4 naive, three CD4 memory, two CD8 naive and one CD8 memory plate.

Study findings and constraints: Larger richness was generally estimated for naive than memory subsets.

This was a deep-level run. Data came from immunoSEQ multiplex PCR; TCRdb stores just in-frame clones and leaves some out. This sample has about 2 million clones, with 85% to 95% found just once. Per germline, CDR1 MGHRA and CDR2 YSYEKL. V was trimmed by 4 bases and J by 4 bases, leaving 13 bases between them. The CDR3 length is 14 residues. This clone appeared once. Its antigen is not known. CD45RO-negative, CCR7-positively selected cells formed the naive CD8 fraction, excluding terminally differentiated effector memory CD45RA+ cells. The sequence was obtained from a man aged 18 to 29 in good health. The sequencing input was naive CD8+ T cells sorted from blood. The chain couples TRBV4-1 to TRBJ1-1; a possible D gene is TRBD1 (6 bases). CDR3 DNA: TGCGCCAGCAGCCCCCCTCAGACAGGCACTGAAGCTTTCTTT. Translation: CASSPPQTGTEAFF.